This T cell receptor beta chain was sequenced during a study of regulatory T cells in long-lasting Graves disease. Time point denoted: persistent/refractory GD, antithyroid drugs over 5 years with positive TRAb. With RNA extracted from PBMCs as input, the TCR library was made. Trimming removed 4 bases from V and 3 bases from J; junction bases left unmatched: 11. This CDR3 has 16 residues. Germline values: CDR1 LGHNA, CDR2 YSLEER. Researchers made TCR beta libraries by using iRepertoire HTBI primers and running Arm-PCR on CDR3 regions. Per the original data handling: The identification of 62 TRBV and some 13 TRBJ segments was made across samples. MiXCR was run by TCRdb on the multiplex PCR reads, yielding one entry per CDR3 protein. TCRdb, rather than the study authors, made the V and J calls. Of 400,000 or so distinct CDR3 sequences listed, about 20% are singletons.

The receptor was derived from a female donor with Graves disease. The sample consisted of peripheral blood mononuclear cells (PBMCs), taken when the disease was refractory, from a patient treated with antithyroid drugs. The rearrangement links TRBV4-3 to TRBJ2-7, with 8 bases lining up with TRBD2. DNA for the CDR3: TGCGCCAGCAGCCCGGGGGTAGGGCTAGCGGGCTACGAGCAGTACTTC. It specifies CASSPGVGLAGYEQYF.